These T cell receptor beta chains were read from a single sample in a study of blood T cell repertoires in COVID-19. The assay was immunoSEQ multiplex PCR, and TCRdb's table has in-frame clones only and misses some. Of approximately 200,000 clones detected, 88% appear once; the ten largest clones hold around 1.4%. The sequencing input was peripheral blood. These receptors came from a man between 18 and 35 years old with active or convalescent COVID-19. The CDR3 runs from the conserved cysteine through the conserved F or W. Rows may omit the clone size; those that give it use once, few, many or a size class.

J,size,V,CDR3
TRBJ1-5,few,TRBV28,CASRDQGGTQPQHF
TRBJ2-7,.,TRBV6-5,CASSTRTGKHYEQYF
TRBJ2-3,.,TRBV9,CASSFSLAGASTDTQYF
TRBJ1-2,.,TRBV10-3,CAISRDYGYTF
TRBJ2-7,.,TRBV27,CASSWTGSYEQYF
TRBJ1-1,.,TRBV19,CASSIGVRTEAFF
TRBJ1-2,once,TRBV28,CASSSISGTGFGGYTF
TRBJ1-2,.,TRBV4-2,CASSPGPGQNNYGYTF
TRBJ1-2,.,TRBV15,CATSRAAAYGYTF
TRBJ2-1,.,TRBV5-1,CASSPGLAGGAGEQFF
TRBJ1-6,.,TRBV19,CASSPTGDNSPLHF
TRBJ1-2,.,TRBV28,CASSWGLLYGYTF
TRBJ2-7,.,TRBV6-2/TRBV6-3,CASSYGSGPYEQYF
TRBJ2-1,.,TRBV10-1,CASSELGEGIYNEQFF
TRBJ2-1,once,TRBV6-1,CASSETASGRPINEQFF
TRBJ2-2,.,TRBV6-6,CASRTSGAQGGELFF
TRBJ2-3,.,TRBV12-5,CASGLVSTRSDTQYF
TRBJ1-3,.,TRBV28,CASFGRFGNTIYF
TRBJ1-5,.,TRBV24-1,CATSETGWDQPQHF
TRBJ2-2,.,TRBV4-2,CASSQGGVGTGELFF
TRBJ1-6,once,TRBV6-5,CASRLDRGNGSPLHF
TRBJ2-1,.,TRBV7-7,CASSLGATGFNNEQFF
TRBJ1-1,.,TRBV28,CASSLLRRTEAFF
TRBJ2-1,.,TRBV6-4,CASSDSFGHGGPNNNEQFF
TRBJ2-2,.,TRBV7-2,CASSSRTFRGELFF
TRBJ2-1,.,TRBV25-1,CASSESGQGGHNEQFF
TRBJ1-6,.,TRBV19,CASSITTGHNSPLHF
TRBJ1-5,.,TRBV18,CASSPTSTGPQHF
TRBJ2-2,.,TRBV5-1,CASSWDIANTGELFF
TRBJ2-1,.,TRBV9,CASSPGLAGVRNEQFF
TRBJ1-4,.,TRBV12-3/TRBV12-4,CASRQSTNEKLFF
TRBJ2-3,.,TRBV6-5,CASREKDTQYF
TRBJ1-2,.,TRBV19,CASRAPGQTNYGYTF
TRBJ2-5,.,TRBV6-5,CASGLAGGRETQYF
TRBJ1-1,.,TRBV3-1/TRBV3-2,CASSQEQENTEAFF
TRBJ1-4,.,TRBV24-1,CATHRGPATNEKLFF
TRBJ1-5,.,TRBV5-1,CASSLAGSSNQPQHF
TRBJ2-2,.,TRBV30,CAWSVGTSGSLVGELFF
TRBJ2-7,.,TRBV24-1,CATSGARISEQYF
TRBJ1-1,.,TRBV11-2,CASTLSLMYTEAFF
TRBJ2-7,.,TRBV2,CASTWTSETYEQYF
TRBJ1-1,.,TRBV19,CASSIGFLTEAFF
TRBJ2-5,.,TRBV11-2,CASSLVGRETQYF
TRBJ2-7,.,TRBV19,CASKGGVAVAYEQYF
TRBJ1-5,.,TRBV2,CASSEGQGSQPQHF
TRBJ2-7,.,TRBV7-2,CASSTTGTGNDEQYF
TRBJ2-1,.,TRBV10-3,CAIRGLAGNEQFF
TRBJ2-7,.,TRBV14,CASSQGRGPTYEQYF